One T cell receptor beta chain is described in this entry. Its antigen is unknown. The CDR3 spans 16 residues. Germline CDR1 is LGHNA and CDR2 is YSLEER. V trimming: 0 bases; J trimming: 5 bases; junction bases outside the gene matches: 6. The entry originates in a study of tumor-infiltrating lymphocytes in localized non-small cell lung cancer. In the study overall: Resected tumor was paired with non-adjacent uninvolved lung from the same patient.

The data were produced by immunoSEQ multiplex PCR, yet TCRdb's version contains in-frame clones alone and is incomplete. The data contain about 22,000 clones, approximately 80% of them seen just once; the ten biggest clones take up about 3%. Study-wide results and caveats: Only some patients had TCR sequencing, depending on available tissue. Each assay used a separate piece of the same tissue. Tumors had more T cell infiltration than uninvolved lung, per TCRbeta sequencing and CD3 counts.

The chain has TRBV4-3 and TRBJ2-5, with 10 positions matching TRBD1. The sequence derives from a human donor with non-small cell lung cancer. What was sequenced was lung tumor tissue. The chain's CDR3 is CASSQDLGQGTETQYF. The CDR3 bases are TGCGCCAGCAGCCAAGATTTGGGACAGGGGACCGAGACCCAGTACTTC.